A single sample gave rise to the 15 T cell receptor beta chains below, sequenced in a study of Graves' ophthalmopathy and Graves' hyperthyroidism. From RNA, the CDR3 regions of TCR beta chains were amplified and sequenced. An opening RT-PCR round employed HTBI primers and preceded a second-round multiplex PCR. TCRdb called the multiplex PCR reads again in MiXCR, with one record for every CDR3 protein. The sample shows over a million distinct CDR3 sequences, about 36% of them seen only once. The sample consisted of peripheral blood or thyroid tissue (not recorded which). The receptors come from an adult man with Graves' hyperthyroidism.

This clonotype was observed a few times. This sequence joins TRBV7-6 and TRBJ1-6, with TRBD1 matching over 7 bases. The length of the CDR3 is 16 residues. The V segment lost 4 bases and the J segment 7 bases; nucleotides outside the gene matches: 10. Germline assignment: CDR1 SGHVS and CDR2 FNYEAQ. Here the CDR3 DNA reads TGTGCCAGCAGCTCGGGTTCCGGACAGGCCAATTCACCCCTCCACTTT. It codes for CASSSGSGQANSPLHF.

This CDR3 is CSASSIVVTAPYEQYF. The CDR3 DNA is TGCAGTGCTAGTTCTATTGTCGTTACAGCGCCCTACGAGCAGTACTTC. V usage is TRBV20-1 and J usage is TRBJ2-7; D is undetermined. Per germline, CDR1 DFQATT and CDR2 SNEGSKA (reference sequence). V was clipped by 3 bases and J by 2 bases, with 20 bases between them. The CDR3 totals 16 residues.

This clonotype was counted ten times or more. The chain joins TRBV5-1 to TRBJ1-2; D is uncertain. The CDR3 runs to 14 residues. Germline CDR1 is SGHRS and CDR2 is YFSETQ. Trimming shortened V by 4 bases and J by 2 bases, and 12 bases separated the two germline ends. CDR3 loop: CASSLTDTNYGYTF. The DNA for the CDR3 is TGCGCCAGCAGCCTGACCGATACGAACTATGGCTACACCTTC.

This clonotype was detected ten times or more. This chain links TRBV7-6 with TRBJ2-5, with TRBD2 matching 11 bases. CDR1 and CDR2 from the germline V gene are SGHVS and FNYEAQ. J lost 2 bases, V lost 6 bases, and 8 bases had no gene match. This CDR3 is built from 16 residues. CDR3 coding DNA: TGTGCCAGCAGGCCTCAAACTAGCGGGGGACAAGAGACCCAGTACTTC. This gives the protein CASRPQTSGGQETQYF.

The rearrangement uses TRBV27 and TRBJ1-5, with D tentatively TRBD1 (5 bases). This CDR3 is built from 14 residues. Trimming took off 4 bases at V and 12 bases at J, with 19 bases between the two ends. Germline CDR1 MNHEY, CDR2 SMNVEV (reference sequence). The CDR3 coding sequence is TGTGCCAGCAGTTACGCAGGGACGCCGGATTTCCAGCATTTT. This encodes CASSYAGTPDFQHF.

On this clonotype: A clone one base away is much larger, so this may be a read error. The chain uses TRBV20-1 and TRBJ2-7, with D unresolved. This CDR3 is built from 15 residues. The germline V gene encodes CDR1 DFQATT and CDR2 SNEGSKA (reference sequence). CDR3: CSARGYARTWYGQYF. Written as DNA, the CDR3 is TGCAGTGCTAGAGGGTACGCTAGAACTTGGTACGGGCAGTACTTC.

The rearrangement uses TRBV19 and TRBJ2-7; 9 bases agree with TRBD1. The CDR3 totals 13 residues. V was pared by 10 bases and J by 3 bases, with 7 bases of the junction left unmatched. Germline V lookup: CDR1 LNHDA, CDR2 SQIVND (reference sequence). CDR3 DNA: TGTGCCACTGCTCAGGACAGGGGCTACGAGCAGTACTTC. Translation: CATAQDRGYEQYF. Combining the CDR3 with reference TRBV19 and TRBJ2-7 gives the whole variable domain DGGITQSPKYLFRKEGQNVTLSCEQNLNHDAMYWYRQDPGQGLRLIYYSQIVNDFQKGDIAEGYSVSREKKESFPLTVTSAQKNPTAFYLCATAQDRGYEQYFGPGTRLTVT.

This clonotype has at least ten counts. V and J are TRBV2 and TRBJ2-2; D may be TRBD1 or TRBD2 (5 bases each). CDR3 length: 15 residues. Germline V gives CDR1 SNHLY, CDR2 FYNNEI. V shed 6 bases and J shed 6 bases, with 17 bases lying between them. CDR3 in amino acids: CASRRDGRVAGELFF. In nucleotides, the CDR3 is TGTGCCAGCAGAAGGGACGGCAGGGTTGCCGGGGAGCTGTTTTTT. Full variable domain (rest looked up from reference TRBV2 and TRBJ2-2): EPEVTQTPSHQVTQMGQEVILRCVPISNHLYFYWYRQILGQKVEFLVSFYNNEISEKSEIFDDQFSVERPDGSNFTLKIRSTKLEDSAMYFCASRRDGRVAGELFFGEGSRLTVL.

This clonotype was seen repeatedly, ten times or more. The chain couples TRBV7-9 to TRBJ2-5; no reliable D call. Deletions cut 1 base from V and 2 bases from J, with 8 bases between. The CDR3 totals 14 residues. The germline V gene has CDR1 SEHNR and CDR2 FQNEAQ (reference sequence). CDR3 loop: CASSLVENQETQYF. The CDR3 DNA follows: TGTGCCAGCAGCTTAGTCGAAAATCAAGAGACCCAGTACTTC.

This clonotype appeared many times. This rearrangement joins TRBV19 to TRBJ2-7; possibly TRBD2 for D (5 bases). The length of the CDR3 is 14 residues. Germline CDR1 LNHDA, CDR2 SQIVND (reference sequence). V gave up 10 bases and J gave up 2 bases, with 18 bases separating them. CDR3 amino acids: CATQTSFGTYEQYF. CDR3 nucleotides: TGTGCCACCCAAACTAGTTTCGGAACCTACGAGCAGTACTTC.

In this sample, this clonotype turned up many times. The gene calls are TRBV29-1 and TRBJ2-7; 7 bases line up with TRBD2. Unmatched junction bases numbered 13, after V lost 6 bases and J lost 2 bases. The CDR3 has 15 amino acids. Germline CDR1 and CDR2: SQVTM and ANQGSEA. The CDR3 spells CSVTGSAGNTYEQYF. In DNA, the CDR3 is TGCAGCGTGACGGGATCAGCGGGAAACACCTACGAGCAGTACTTC.

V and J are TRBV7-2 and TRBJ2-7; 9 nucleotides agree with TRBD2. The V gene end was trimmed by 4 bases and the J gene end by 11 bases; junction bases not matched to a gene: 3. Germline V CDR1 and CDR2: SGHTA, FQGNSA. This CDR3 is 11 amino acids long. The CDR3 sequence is CASSYAGGEYF. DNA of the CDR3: TGTGCCAGCAGCTATGCGGGAGGGGAGTACTTC.

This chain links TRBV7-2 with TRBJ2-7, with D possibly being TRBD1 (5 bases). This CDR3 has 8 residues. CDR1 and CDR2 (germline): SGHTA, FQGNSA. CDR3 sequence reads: CASGHIGV. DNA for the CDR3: TGTGCCAGCGGCCACATAGGGGTT.

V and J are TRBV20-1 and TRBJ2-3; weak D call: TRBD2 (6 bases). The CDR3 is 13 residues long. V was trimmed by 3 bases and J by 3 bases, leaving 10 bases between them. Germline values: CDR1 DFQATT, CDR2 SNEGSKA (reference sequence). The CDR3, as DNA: TGCAGTGCTAGTGACGGGGGAACAGATACGCAGTATTTT. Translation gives CSASDGGTDTQYF.

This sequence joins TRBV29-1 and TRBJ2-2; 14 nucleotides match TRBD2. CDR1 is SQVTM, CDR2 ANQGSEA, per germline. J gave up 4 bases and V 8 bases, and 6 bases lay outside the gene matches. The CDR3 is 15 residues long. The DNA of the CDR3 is TGCAGCTCGCGACTAGCGGGAGGGATCACCGGGGAGCTGTTTTTT. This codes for CSSRLAGGITGELFF.